What follows is one TCR beta chain and its context. Its antigen is not known. This sample is part of a study of cytomegalovirus exposure and HLA in healthy donors. About the study: Findings of an earlier analysis included around 100 million unique TCR beta sequences from around 180 million T cells. General study findings and limits: Later work associated around 18,000 TCR beta sequences with HLA alleles at 0.05 false discovery rate.

The PCR used 60 Vbeta and 13 Jbeta primers. The protocol was immunoSEQ multiplex PCR, while the TCRdb copy is restricted to in-frame clones and leaves out a portion. The sample yields some 130,000 clones, 65% to 70% seen once. Donors were nominally healthy when sampled, though unrecorded immune exposures were likely. No record exists of this donor's CMV serostatus. Germline assignment: CDR1 SGDLS and CDR2 YYNGEE. The CDR3 has 16 amino acids. V shed 3 bases, J shed 2 bases, and the junction held 8 bases outside the gene matches. Sample: PBMCs. The receptor was derived from a human donor in good health. The chain couples TRBV9 to TRBJ2-3; 8 bases are shared with TRBD1. CDR3 bases: TGTGCCAGCAGCGACCGGGACAGGAGACCCACAGATACGCAGTATTTT. Protein: CASSDRDRRPTDTQYF.